What follows are 13 T cell receptor beta chains derived from one specimen sequenced in a study of blood T cell repertoires in COVID-19. TCRdb's copy holds only in-frame clones and misses some; the assay was immunoSEQ multiplex PCR. The table shows 150,000 to 200,000 clones, with around 93% occurring only once. Sample: peripheral blood. The receptor set was obtained from a man aged 25 to 45 with COVID-19, enrolled during active disease.

The J gene is TRBJ1-5, the V gene TRBV24-1, with 10 bases lining up with TRBD1. V lost 3 bases, J lost 0 bases, and 7 bases stayed unmatched. The V gene's germline CDR1 is KGHDR and CDR2 SFDVKD. The CDR3 totals 18 residues. The CDR3 loop is CATSDAGQGSYSNQPQHF. The DNA of the CDR3 is TGTGCCACCAGTGATGCGGGACAGGGGTCTTATAGCAATCAGCCCCAGCATTTT.

The chain combines TRBV7-9 with TRBJ1-1, with TRBD1 as a possible D gene (6 bases). Germline values: CDR1 SEHNR, CDR2 FQNEAQ (reference sequence). Trimming left V 5 bases short and J 3 bases short, with 10 bases between. The CDR3 sequence is 13 residues long. CDR3 amino acids: CASSLRQDTEAFF. CDR3 DNA sequence: TGTGCCAGCAGCCTACGACAGGACACTGAAGCTTTCTTT. The complete variable domain, with remaining parts taken from reference TRBV7-9 and TRBJ1-1, reads DTGVSQNPRHKITKRGQNVTFRCDPISEHNRLYWYRQTLGQGPEFLTYFQNEAQLEKSRLLSDRFSAERPKGSFSTLEIQRTEQGDSAMYLCASSLRQDTEAFFGQGTRLTVV.

This sequence joins TRBV4-3 and TRBJ2-6; TRBD2 agrees at 8 bases. CDR3 length: 19 residues. Germline CDR1 reads LGHNA; CDR2 reads YSLEER. The V segment lost 4 bases and the J segment 0 bases; nucleotides outside the gene matches: 11. The CDR3 loop is CASSPWGGGSPSGANVLTF. The CDR3 region has the DNA TGCGCCAGCAGCCCGTGGGGCGGGGGGTCCCCCTCTGGGGCCAACGTCCTGACTTTC.

The rearrangement links TRBV18 to TRBJ1-1; possible D gene TRBD1, 5 bases. CDR1 is KGHSH and CDR2 is LQKENI in the germline V gene. This CDR3 has 16 amino acids. V was pared by 1 base and J by 5 bases, with 17 bases between. The CDR3 DNA sequence: TGTGCCAGCTCACCACGTCGTGTCAGGGATTTAACTGAAGCTTTCTTT. Protein product: CASSPRRVRDLTEAFF.

V is TRBV30 and J is TRBJ2-7, with 9 bases that match TRBD2. CDR1 and CDR2 (germline): GTSNPN, SVGIG (reference sequence). The J segment lost 3 bases and the V segment lost 7 bases, leaving 1 base of the junction unmatched. This CDR3 has 11 amino acids. Here the CDR3 reads CASAGGYEQYF. DNA of the CDR3: TGTGCCTCAGCGGGAGGCTACGAGCAGTACTTC.

The chain couples TRBV29-1 to TRBJ1-1, with no clear D. Germline V gives CDR1 SQVTM, CDR2 ANQGSEA. V was clipped by 2 bases and J by 10 bases, with 14 bases between them. The CDR3 contains 12 residues. CDR3 amino acids: CSVEWAVDGAFF. The CDR3 DNA is TGCAGCGTTGAATGGGCCGTCGACGGAGCTTTCTTT.

This clone was observed a single time. The chain has TRBV24-1 and TRBJ2-3, with D unclear. Trimming shortened V by 4 bases and J by 1 base, and 8 bases separated the two germline ends. Germline CDR1 and CDR2: KGHDR and SFDVKD. There are 14 residues in the CDR3. For the CDR3, the DNA is TGTGCCACCAGTGACCCCCAGGGCACAGATACGCAGTATTTT. Translation: CATSDPQGTDTQYF.

The J gene is TRBJ2-3, the V gene TRBV19, with 9 nucleotides matching TRBD2. Trimming took 3 bases from V and 4 from J; bases not matched to a gene: 5. This CDR3 contains 15 residues. CDR1 is LNHDA and CDR2 is SQIVND in the germline V gene (reference sequence). Here the CDR3 reads CASSIPSGRSDTQYF. CDR3 sequence (DNA): TGTGCCAGTAGTATCCCCAGCGGGAGGTCAGATACGCAGTATTTT.

This clone occurred a few times. The chain employs TRBV28 and TRBJ1-6; weak D call: TRBD1 (5 bases). Germline assignment: CDR1 MDHEN and CDR2 SYDVKM. This CDR3 region has 15 residues. Trimming stripped 4 bases from V and 4 bases from J, with 11 bases between. The CDR3 protein is CASSSLTVYNSPLHF. As DNA, the CDR3 is TGTGCCAGCAGTTCCCTGACAGTGTATAATTCACCCCTCCACTTT.

This chain joins TRBV27 and TRBJ2-7; D remains ambiguous. This CDR3 has 11 amino acids. The germline V and J ends were trimmed by 6 bases and 5 bases, with 8 bases remaining between them. Germline-derived CDR1 and CDR2 are MNHEY and SMNVEV (reference sequence). The CDR3: CASRSTHEQYF. The CDR3 DNA reads TGTGCCAGCAGGTCTACCCACGAGCAGTACTTC.

This rearrangement joins TRBV19 to TRBJ1-5; 7 bases match TRBD1. The CDR3 runs 15 residues. V shed 3 bases and J 4 bases; nucleotides not matched to a gene: 6. Per germline, CDR1 LNHDA and CDR2 SQIVND (reference sequence). CDR3 sequence: CASSMVTTGNQPQHF. The CDR3 DNA follows: TGTGCCAGTAGTATGGTCACGACAGGGAATCAGCCCCAGCATTTT.

DNA for the CDR3: TGTGCCAGCAGTGAAGCTGTGCTAAACCCCTATCAGCCCCAGCATTTT. Protein product: CASSEAVLNPYQPQHF. The chain has TRBV6-1 and TRBJ1-5; D not resolved. Looked up from germline, CDR1 is MNHNS and CDR2 is SASEGT. This CDR3 region has 16 residues. Trimming stripped 0 bases from V and 5 bases from J, with 14 bases between.

The V call is TRBV6-2 or TRBV6-3, the J call TRBJ2-1, with D hard to call. V was pared by 5 bases and J by 9 bases, with 20 bases between. Germline CDR1 is MNHEY and CDR2 is SVGEGT. CDR3 length: 15 amino acids. The CDR3 region is CASSHESPAVAEQFF. The CDR3, as DNA: TGTGCCAGCAGTCACGAAAGCCCGGCGGTGGCTGAGCAGTTCTTC.